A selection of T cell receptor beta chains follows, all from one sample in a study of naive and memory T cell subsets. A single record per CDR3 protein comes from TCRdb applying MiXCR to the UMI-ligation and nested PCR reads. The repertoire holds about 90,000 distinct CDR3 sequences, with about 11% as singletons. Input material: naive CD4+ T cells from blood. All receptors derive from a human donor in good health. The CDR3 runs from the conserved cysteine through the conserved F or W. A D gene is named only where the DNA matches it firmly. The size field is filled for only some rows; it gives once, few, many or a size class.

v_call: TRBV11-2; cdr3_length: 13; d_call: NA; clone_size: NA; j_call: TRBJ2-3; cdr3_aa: CASSLSRADTQYF; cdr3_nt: TGTGCCAGCAGCTTAAGTAGGGCAGATACGCAGTATTTT
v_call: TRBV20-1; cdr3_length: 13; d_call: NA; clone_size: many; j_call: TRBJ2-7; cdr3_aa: CSVKSGTNYEQYF; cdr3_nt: TGCAGTGTAAAGTCCGGGACAAACTACGAGCAGTACTTC
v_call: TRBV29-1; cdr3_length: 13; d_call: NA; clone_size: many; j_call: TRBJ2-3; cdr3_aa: CSVVARAGDTQYF; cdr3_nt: TGCAGCGTTGTGGCCCGGGCGGGAGATACGCAGTATTTT
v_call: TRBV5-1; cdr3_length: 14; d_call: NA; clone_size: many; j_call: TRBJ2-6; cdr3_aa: CASSLGAGANVLTF; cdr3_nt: TGCGCCAGCAGCTTGGGCGCTGGGGCCAACGTCCTGACTTTC
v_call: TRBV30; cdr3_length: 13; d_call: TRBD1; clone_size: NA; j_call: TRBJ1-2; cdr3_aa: CAWSRDSKIGYTF; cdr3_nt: TGTGCCTGGAGCCGGGACAGCAAAATTGGCTACACCTTC
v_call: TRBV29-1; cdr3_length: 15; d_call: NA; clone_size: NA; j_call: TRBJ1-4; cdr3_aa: CSVARRAGVNEKLFF; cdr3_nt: TGCAGCGTCGCCCGTCGCGCGGGAGTGAATGAAAAACTGTTTTTT
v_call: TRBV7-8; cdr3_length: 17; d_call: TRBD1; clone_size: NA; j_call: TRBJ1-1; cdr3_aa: CASSSHGVDRLMTEAFF; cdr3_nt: TGTGCCAGCAGCTCGCACGGGGTGGACAGGTTGATGACTGAAGCTTTCTTT
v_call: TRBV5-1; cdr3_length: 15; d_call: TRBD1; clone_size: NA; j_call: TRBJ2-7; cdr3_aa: CASSFGDRATYEQYF; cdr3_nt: TGCGCCAGCAGCTTCGGGGACAGGGCCACCTACGAGCAGTACTTC
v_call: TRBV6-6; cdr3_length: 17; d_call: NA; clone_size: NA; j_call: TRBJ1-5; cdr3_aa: CASSRQPELYSNQPQHF; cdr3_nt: TGTGCCAGCAGCCGACAGCCCGAACTTTATAGCAATCAGCCCCAGCATTTT
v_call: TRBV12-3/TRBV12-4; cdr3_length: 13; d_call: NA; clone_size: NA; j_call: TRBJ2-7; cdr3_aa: CASSPLSSYEQYF; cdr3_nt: TGTGCCAGCAGTCCCTTGAGCTCCTACGAGCAGTACTTC
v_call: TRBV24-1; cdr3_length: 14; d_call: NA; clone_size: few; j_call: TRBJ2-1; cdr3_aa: CATSVGETADEQFF; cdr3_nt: TGTGCCACCAGTGTAGGCGAGACGGCAGATGAGCAGTTCTTC